This T cell receptor (beta chain) emerged from a study of technical replicates of blood from a few donors. Trimming pared 5 bases from V and 0 bases from J, leaving 11 bases between. Germline CDR1 is KGHSH and CDR2 is LQKENI. The CDR3 spans 15 residues. TCRdb's table, derived via immunoSEQ multiplex PCR, lists solely in-frame clones and lacks some. The sample carries some 70,000 clones, just over 90% recorded once. This chain joins TRBV18 and TRBJ1-3; a possible D gene is TRBD1 (6 bases). The sequenced material came from PBMCs. The receptor was isolated from a human donor in good health. Some clones in this sample may be carry-over from other donors' samples. In nucleotides, the CDR3 is TGTGCCAGCTCAGTACAGGGCTTCTCTGGAAACACCATATATTTT. Amino acid sequence: CASSVQGFSGNTIYF. The entire variable domain, with the rest obtained from reference TRBV18 and TRBJ1-3, is as follows: NAGVMQNPRHLVRRRGQEARLRCSPMKGHSHVYWYRQLPEEGLKFMVYLQKENIIDESGMPKERFSAEFPKEGPSILRIQQVVRGDSAAYFCASSVQGFSGNTIYFGEGSWLTVV.